A single TCR beta chain is shown here with its context. The data are from a study of blood T cell repertoires in COVID-19. The protocol was immunoSEQ multiplex PCR, while the TCRdb copy is restricted to in-frame clones and leaves out a portion. This table has around 150,000 clones, 84% appearing once. V lost 2 bases, J lost 6 bases, and 10 bases lay in between. Germline CDR1 and CDR2: GTSNPN and SVGIG (reference sequence). This CDR3 has 12 residues. This sequence was found in a young man with COVID-19, enrolled during active disease. The chain is built from TRBV30 and TRBJ1-1; D is ambiguous. The sample comprised peripheral blood. Written as DNA, the CDR3 is TGTGCCTGGAGTAGGGAGGGCTCTGAAGCTTTCTTT. Translating gives CAWSREGSEAFF.